The entry that follows covers one T cell receptor beta chain sequence. Its antigen is not identified. The germline V and J ends were trimmed by 6 bases and 6 bases, with 12 bases remaining between them. CDR3 size: 13 residues. CDR1 and CDR2 (germline): SNHLY, FYNNEI. Tens of thousands of T cell genomes (about 0.2 ug DNA) went into each sorted-subset replicate. Per the original data handling: Filtering of immunoSEQ junctional sequences could not match full-length read filtering. Clones were sequenced by immunoSEQ multiplex PCR, and TCRdb holds only the in-frame ones, with some missing. V and J calls and clone size are given by that table; D and trimming were obtained from the DNA. The sample consists of 1,400,000 or so clones, approximately 98.5% of them appearing once. These data come from a study of shared clonotypes between healthy human individuals. Study findings and constraints: Several donors held approximately 4.5% of naive CD4 clonotypes in common.

This TCR was recovered from a man aged 25-45 years in good health. The rearrangement links TRBV2 to TRBJ2-4; D is ambiguous. Sequencing was carried out using naive CD4+ T cells sorted from blood. Stated subset: CD45RA+ positively selected. The CDR3 DNA follows: TGTGCCAGCAGACGAGACTTGATAAACATTCAGTACTTC. Protein sequence: CASRRDLINIQYF.